Listed here is a single T cell receptor beta chain. No antigen is known for it. This CDR3 comprises 15 residues. V was trimmed by 5 bases and J by 0 bases, leaving 11 bases between them. Germline V gives CDR1 SGHAT, CDR2 FQNNGV. This sample was taken from a study of a mutant IDH1 vaccine in newly diagnosed glioma. The assay was immunoSEQ multiplex PCR, and TCRdb's table has in-frame clones only and misses some. The table shows tens of thousands of clones, with roughly 76% occurring only once. Notes on the study in general: Pseudoprogression looked unconnected to shifts in top peripheral T cell clonotypes. Among patients, nearly 95% showed immune responses induced by the vaccine.

Time point denoted: week 23, last vaccination. Alongside topical imiquimod, each dose of vaccine comprised 300 ug of mutant IDH1 20-mer peptide. The sequences come from PBMCs, collected from a glioma patient whose treatment included an IDH1 peptide vaccine. The V and J genes are TRBV11-2 and TRBJ2-1, with D uncertain. The source of this sequence is a middle-aged man with glioma. The CDR3 loop reads CASSLNWNSYNEQFF. As DNA, the CDR3 is TGTGCCAGCAGCCTCAACTGGAACTCCTACAATGAGCAGTTCTTC.